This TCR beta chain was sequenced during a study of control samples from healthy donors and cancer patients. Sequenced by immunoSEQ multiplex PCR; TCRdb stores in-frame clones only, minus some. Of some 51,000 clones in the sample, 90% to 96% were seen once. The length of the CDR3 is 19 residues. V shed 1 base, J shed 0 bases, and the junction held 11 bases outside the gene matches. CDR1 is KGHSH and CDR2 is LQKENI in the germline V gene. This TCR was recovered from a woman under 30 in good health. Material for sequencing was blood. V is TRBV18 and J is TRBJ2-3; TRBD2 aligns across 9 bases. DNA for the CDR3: TGTGCCAGCTCACCACGGGTTAGCGGGGGTTGGCGGAGCACAGATACGCAGTATTTT. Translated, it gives CASSPRVSGGWRSTDTQYF. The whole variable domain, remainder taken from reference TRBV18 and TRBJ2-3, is NAGVMQNPRHLVRRRGQEARLRCSPMKGHSHVYWYRQLPEEGLKFMVYLQKENIIDESGMPKERFSAEFPKEGPSILRIQQVVRGDSAAYFCASSPRVSGGWRSTDTQYFGPGTRLTVL.